What follows are 2 T cell receptor beta chains derived from one specimen sequenced in a study of shared clonotypes between healthy human individuals. The data were produced by immunoSEQ multiplex PCR, yet TCRdb's version contains in-frame clones alone and is incomplete. Of roughly 1,500,000 clones in the sample, nearly 99% were seen once. The sample comprised naive CD4+ T cells sorted from blood. Subset defined: CD45RA+ positively selected. The origin of the receptors is a man aged 25 to 45 in good health.

The chain uses TRBV5-1 and TRBJ2-3; TRBD2 matches at 14 bases. Germline V gives CDR1 SGHRS, CDR2 YFSETQ. The CDR3 runs 16 residues. J gave up 4 bases and V 4 bases, and 5 bases lay outside the gene matches. As DNA, the CDR3 is TGCGCCAGCAGCCCCGGGACTAGCGGGAGTGCAGATACGCAGTATTTT. Its protein product is CASSPGTSGSADTQYF.

The gene calls are TRBV2 and TRBJ2-1, with D possibly being TRBD1 (5 bases). Trimming left V 2 bases short and J 7 bases short, with 9 bases between. Germline-derived CDR1 and CDR2 are SNHLY and FYNNEI. This CDR3 region has 13 residues. The CDR3 DNA sequence: TGTGCCAGCAGTGAATGGGGCAGGAATGAGCAGTTCTTC. Translation: CASSEWGRNEQFF. The full variable domain, in which reference TRBV2 and TRBJ2-1 provide the parts outside the CDR3, is EPEVTQTPSHQVTQMGQEVILRCVPISNHLYFYWYRQILGQKVEFLVSFYNNEISEKSEIFDDQFSVERPDGSNFTLKIRSTKLEDSAMYFCASSEWGRNEQFFGPGTRLTVL.